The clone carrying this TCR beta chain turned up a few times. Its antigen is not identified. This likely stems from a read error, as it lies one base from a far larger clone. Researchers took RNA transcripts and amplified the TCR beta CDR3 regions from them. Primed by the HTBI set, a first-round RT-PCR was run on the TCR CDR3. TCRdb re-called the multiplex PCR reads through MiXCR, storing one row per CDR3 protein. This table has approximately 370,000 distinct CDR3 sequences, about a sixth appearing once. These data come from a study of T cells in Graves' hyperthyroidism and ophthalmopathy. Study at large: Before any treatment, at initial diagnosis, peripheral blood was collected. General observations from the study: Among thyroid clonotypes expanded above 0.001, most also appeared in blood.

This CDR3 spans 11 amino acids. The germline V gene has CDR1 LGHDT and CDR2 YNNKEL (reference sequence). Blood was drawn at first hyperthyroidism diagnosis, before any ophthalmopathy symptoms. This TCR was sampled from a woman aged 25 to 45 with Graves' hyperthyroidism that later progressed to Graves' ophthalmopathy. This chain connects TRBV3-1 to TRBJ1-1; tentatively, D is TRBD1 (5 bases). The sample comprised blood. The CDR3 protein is CAGSRDTEAFF. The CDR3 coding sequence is TGTGCCGGCAGCAGGGACACTGAAGCTTTCTTT.